One sample yielded the 25 T cell receptor beta chains listed below, sequenced in a study of blood T cell repertoires in COVID-19. Measured with immunoSEQ multiplex PCR; TCRdb has only the in-frame clones, and not every one. This sample yields under 500,000 clones, of which roughly 87% are seen a single time; just under 2% belongs to the top ten. Sequencing was performed on PBMCs or T cells enriched from blood (not recorded which). All receptors derive from a woman under 30 with acute COVID-19.

This rearrangement joins TRBV2 to TRBJ1-4, with D maybe TRBD1 (5 bases). The germline V gene has CDR1 SNHLY and CDR2 FYNNEI. This CDR3 has 12 amino acids. Trimming pared 6 bases from V and 3 bases from J, leaving 5 bases between. Here the CDR3 reads CASRGANEKLFF. The CDR3 DNA follows: TGTGCCAGCAGAGGGGCTAATGAAAAACTGTTTTTT.

V and J are TRBV29-1 and TRBJ2-7; 11 bases match TRBD2. The CDR3 runs 12 residues. Germline V CDR1 and CDR2: SQVTM, ANQGSEA. CDR3 loop: CISGTSGYEQYF. In DNA, the CDR3 is TGCATATCCGGGACTAGCGGCTACGAGCAGTACTTC.

The chain employs TRBV6-5 and TRBJ2-7; 9 bases align to TRBD2. CDR1 is MNHEY, CDR2 SVGAGI, per germline. Germline trimming cut 0 bases from V and 4 bases from J; bases unmatched to any gene: 4. There are 15 residues in the CDR3. The CDR3 DNA is TGTGCCAGCAGTTACTCGGCTAGCGGGGCTTACGAGCAGTACTTC. The encoded protein is CASSYSASGAYEQYF.

The V and J genes are TRBV5-4 and TRBJ2-2; tentatively, D is TRBD1 (5 bases). The germline gives CDR1 SGHNT, CDR2 YYREEE (reference sequence). The V end lost 4 bases, the J end lost 4 bases, and 14 bases lay between the germline ends. The CDR3 is made up of 15 amino acids. CDR3 bases: TGTGCCAGCAGCATAGACAGTTTAGGCACCGGGGAGCTGTTTTTT. Protein sequence: CASSIDSLGTGELFF.

The CDR3 DNA is TGTGCCACCAGTGCCCCAGCGGGGAGTTACAATGAGCAGTTCTTC. It yields the protein CATSAPAGSYNEQFF. The chain has TRBV24-1 and TRBJ2-1, with TRBD2 identical over 7 bases. This CDR3 is 15 amino acids long. V lost 5 bases to trimming and J lost 4 bases; unmatched junction nucleotides: 7. Germline assignment: CDR1 KGHDR and CDR2 SFDVKD.

V is TRBV7-2 and J is TRBJ2-1, with 7 nucleotides matching TRBD2. J lost 6 bases, V lost 4 bases, and 3 bases had no gene match. The germline gives CDR1 SGHTA, CDR2 FQGNSA. The CDR3 runs 13 residues. The CDR3 sequence is CASSSGTINEQFF. DNA for the CDR3: TGTGCCAGCAGCTCCGGGACTATCAATGAGCAGTTCTTC.

The V call is TRBV30, the J call TRBJ1-3; 8 positions match TRBD1. Germline V gene sequence: CDR1 GTSNPN, CDR2 SVGIG (reference sequence). This CDR3 region has 17 residues. V lost 2 bases, J lost 0 bases, and 9 bases stayed unmatched. The CDR3 is CAWSRQGISPSGNTIYF. The CDR3 coding sequence is TGTGCCTGGAGTAGACAGGGGATCAGCCCCTCTGGAAACACCATATATTTT.

This chain links TRBV5-1 with TRBJ1-1; 7 bases map to TRBD1. V gave up 4 bases and J gave up 8 bases; unmatched junction bases: 5. CDR1 and CDR2 (germline): SGHRS, YFSETQ. The CDR3 is made up of 12 amino acids. DNA of the CDR3: TGCGCCAGCAGCACAACAGGGGTGGAAGCTTTCTTT. It codes for CASSTTGVEAFF.

The chain carries TRBV29-1 and TRBJ2-7, with a weak D call TRBD1 (6 bases). The CDR3 extends over 15 amino acids. Deletions cut 5 bases from V and 4 bases from J, with 21 bases between. Per germline, CDR1 SQVTM and CDR2 ANQGSEA. The CDR3 DNA sequence: TGCAGCGTTACAGGGTTAAAGTCACCAAATTACGAGCAGTACTTC. This translates into CSVTGLKSPNYEQYF.

This rearrangement joins TRBV4-1 to TRBJ1-1, with 10 bases that match TRBD1. The CDR3 runs to 13 residues. Germline V lookup: CDR1 MGHRA, CDR2 YSYEKL. V was pared by 0 bases and J by 11 bases, with 3 bases of the junction left unmatched. The CDR3: CASSQDRQGAAFF. CDR3 coding DNA: TGCGCCAGCAGCCAAGATCGACAGGGGGCGGCTTTCTTT.

The chain has TRBV9 and TRBJ1-1; D uncertain. CDR3 length: 14 residues. Trimming took off 3 bases at V and 1 base at J, with 10 bases between the two ends. The germline V gene encodes CDR1 SGDLS and CDR2 YYNGEE. CDR3 residues: CASSASGGNTEAFF. Here the CDR3 DNA reads TGTGCCAGCAGCGCTTCGGGAGGGAACACTGAAGCTTTCTTT.

The J gene is TRBJ1-2, the V gene TRBV29-1, with D possibly TRBD1 on 5 matching bases. Germline assignment: CDR1 SQVTM and CDR2 ANQGSEA. The CDR3 length is 13 residues. The V gene lost 4 bases and the J gene lost 5 bases, with 14 bases spanning the gap. CDR3 nucleotides: TGCAGCGTTGTTTCGGACAACGTTTATGGCTACACCTTC. Amino acid sequence: CSVVSDNVYGYTF.

This chain links TRBV27 with TRBJ2-2; 7 nucleotides match TRBD1. Trimming cost V 11 bases and J 6 bases; bases outside gene matches: 6. Germline V gives CDR1 MNHEY, CDR2 SMNVEV (reference sequence). The CDR3 length is 12 residues. The CDR3 nucleotides read TGTGCCCCCAAGCAGGGGGCCGGGGAGCTGTTTTTT. Protein: CAPKQGAGELFF.

V is TRBV7-2 and J is TRBJ2-6; 14 positions agree with TRBD2. Germline V CDR1 and CDR2: SGHTA, FQGNSA. Germline trimming cut 4 bases from V and 2 bases from J; bases unmatched to any gene: 4. This CDR3 comprises 18 residues. The CDR3: CASSSQGLAGAGANVLTF. In DNA, the CDR3 is TGTGCCAGCAGCTCTCAGGGACTAGCGGGAGCTGGGGCCAACGTCCTGACTTTC.

As concerns this clone: Sequence at one end of the junction differs from germline and may be a read error. The V and J genes are TRBV11-2 and TRBJ2-1; no firm D call. Looked up from germline, CDR1 is SGHAT and CDR2 is FQNNGV. This CDR3 is built from 11 residues. The CDR3: CASSLGSQQFF. The CDR3 region has the DNA TGCGCCAGCAGCTTAGGTAGCCAGCAGTTCTTC.

To note about this clone: One junction end disagrees with the germline gene, perhaps due to a read error. This CDR3 is also generated by other DNA sequences in the sample. This chain uses TRBV11-2 with TRBJ2-7; possible D gene TRBD1, 6 bases. CDR1 and CDR2 from the germline V gene are SGHAT and FQNNGV. The CDR3 contains 14 residues. This CDR3 is CASSLDQGSYEQYF. The CDR3 bases are TGTGCCAGCAGCTTAGATCAGGGGTCCTACGAGCAGTACTTT.

The V call is TRBV15, the J call TRBJ1-5, with TRBD1 as a possible D gene (5 bases). Trimming left V 3 bases short and J 4 bases short, with 16 bases between. Germline V CDR1 and CDR2: LNHNV, YYDKDF (reference sequence). This CDR3 has 16 residues. Here the CDR3 DNA reads TGTGCCACCAGCAGGGGTTTGGGGGGTCTAAATCAGCCCCAGCATTTT. Protein product: CATSRGLGGLNQPQHF.

In DNA form, the CDR3 reads TGTGCCAGCAGCTCGAACAGGGGGGACTATGGCTACACCTTC. Amino acid sequence: CASSSNRGDYGYTF. This sequence joins TRBV5-4 and TRBJ1-2; 8 bases match TRBD1. The germline V gene encodes CDR1 SGHNT and CDR2 YYREEE (reference sequence). The CDR3 covers 14 residues. The trim removed 3 bases at V and 3 bases at J, leaving 4 bases unmatched.

The chain has TRBV5-1 and TRBJ1-1; 7 bases map to TRBD1. The CDR3 sequence is 15 residues long. The V gene's germline CDR1 is SGHRS and CDR2 YFSETQ. The J segment lost 5 bases and the V segment lost 1 base, leaving 8 bases of the junction unmatched. CDR3 DNA: TGCGCCAGCAGCTTGAGTCAGGGGGGATCAACTGAAGCTTTCTTT. Translation gives CASSLSQGGSTEAFF.

The rearrangement links TRBV6-6 to TRBJ1-1, with 8 bases lining up with TRBD1. Trimming took 7 bases from V and 11 from J; bases not matched to a gene: 9. The V gene's germline CDR1 is MNHNY and CDR2 SVGAGI (reference sequence). The CDR3 covers 12 residues. The CDR3 bases are TGTGCCAGCACTGAGAGACAGGGGACGGCTTTCTTT. This sequence encodes CASTERQGTAFF.

The J gene is TRBJ1-2, the V gene TRBV4-3; 7 nucleotides match TRBD1. The CDR3 contains 16 residues. The junction had 9 bases not matched to a gene; V was cut back by 1 base and J by 4 bases. Germline CDR1 reads LGHNA; CDR2 reads YSLEER. This chain's CDR3 is CASSQGPGQATYGYTF. The CDR3 bases are TGCGCCAGCAGCCAAGGACCCGGACAGGCCACCTATGGCTACACCTTC.

The rearrangement joins TRBV30 to TRBJ2-5; 7 nucleotides align to TRBD2. The CDR3 runs 12 residues. Germline V lookup: CDR1 GTSNPN, CDR2 SVGIG (reference sequence). Germline trimming cut 4 bases from V and 2 bases from J; bases unmatched to any gene: 1. The CDR3, as DNA: TGTGCCTGGATGGGGGGGCAAGAGACCCAGTACTTC. It specifies CAWMGGQETQYF.

The chain joins TRBV25-1 to TRBJ1-6, with TRBD1 matching over 7 bases. With V trimmed by 1 base and J by 6 bases, 6 bases remained unmatched. The CDR3 is made up of 16 amino acids. Per germline, CDR1 MGHDK and CDR2 SYGVNS. DNA for the CDR3: TGTGCCAGCAGTGAATTGGGACAGCCCTTTAATTCACCCCTCCACTTT. Translated, it gives CASSELGQPFNSPLHF.

V gene TRBV3-1 (or the pseudogene TRBV3-2) combines with J gene TRBJ1-2, with D perhaps TRBD1 (5 bases). The CDR3 covers 15 residues. Germline lookup yields CDR1 LGHDT and CDR2 YNNKEL (reference sequence). The V end was cut by 0 bases, the J end by 3 bases, with 11 bases between. CDR3 amino acids: CASSQEAGGYYGYTF. The CDR3 DNA sequence: TGTGCCAGCAGCCAAGAAGCCGGGGGATACTATGGCTACACCTTC.

This clone has a handful of counts. This sequence joins TRBV7-9 and TRBJ2-2; 9 bases fit TRBD1. This CDR3 comprises 15 residues. CDR1 is SEHNR, CDR2 FQNEAQ, per germline (reference sequence). The junction had 3 bases not matched to a gene; V was cut back by 2 bases and J by 5 bases. The CDR3 spells CASSLPGTGTGELFF. DNA for the CDR3: TGTGCCAGCAGCTTACCCGGGACAGGGACCGGGGAGCTGTTTTTT.